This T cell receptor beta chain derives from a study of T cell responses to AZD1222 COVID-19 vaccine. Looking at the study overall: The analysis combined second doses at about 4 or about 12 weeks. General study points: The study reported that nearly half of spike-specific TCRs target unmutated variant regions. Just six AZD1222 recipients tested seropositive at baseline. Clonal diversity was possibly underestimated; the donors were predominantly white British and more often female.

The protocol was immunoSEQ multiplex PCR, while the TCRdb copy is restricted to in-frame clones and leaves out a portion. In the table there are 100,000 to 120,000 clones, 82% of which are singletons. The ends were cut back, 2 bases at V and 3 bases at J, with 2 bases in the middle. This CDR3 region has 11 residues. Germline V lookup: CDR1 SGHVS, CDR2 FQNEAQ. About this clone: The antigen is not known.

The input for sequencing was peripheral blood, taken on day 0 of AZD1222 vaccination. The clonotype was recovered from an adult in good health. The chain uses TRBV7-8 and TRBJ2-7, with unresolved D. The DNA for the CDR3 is TGTGCCAGCAGCTTATACTACGAGCAGTACTTC. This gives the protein CASSLYYEQYF.